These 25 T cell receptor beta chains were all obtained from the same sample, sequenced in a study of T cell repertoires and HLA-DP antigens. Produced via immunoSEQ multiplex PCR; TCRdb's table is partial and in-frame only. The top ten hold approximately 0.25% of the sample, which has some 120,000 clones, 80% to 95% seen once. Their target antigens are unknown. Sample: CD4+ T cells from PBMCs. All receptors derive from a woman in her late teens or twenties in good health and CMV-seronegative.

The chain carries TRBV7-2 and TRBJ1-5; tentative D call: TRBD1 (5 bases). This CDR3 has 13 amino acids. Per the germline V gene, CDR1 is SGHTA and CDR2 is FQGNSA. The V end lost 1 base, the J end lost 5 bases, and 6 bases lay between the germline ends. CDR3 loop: CASSLGRDQPQHF. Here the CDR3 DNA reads TGTGCCAGCAGCTTAGGCAGGGATCAGCCCCAGCATTTT.

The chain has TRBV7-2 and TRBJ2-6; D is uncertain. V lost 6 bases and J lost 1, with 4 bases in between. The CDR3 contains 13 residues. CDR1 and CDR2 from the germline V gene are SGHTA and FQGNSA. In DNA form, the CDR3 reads TGTGCCAGCAGGCCTTCTGGGGCCAACGTCCTGACTTTC. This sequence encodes CASRPSGANVLTF. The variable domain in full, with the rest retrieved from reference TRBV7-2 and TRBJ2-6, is GAGVSQSPSNKVTEKGKDVELRCDPISGHTALYWYRQSLGQGLEFLIYFQGNSAPDKSGLPSDRFSAERTGGSVSTLTIQRTQQEDSAVYLCASRPSGANVLTFGAGSRLTVL.

The CDR3: CASSQVGGGPYNEQFF. In nucleotides, the CDR3 is TGCGCCAGCAGCCAAGTTGGGGGAGGGCCATACAATGAGCAGTTCTTC. The V and J genes are TRBV4-1 and TRBJ2-1; TRBD2 aligns across 7 bases. CDR1 is MGHRA and CDR2 is YSYEKL in the germline V gene. This CDR3 has 16 residues. The trim removed 1 base at V and 4 bases at J, leaving 7 bases unmatched.

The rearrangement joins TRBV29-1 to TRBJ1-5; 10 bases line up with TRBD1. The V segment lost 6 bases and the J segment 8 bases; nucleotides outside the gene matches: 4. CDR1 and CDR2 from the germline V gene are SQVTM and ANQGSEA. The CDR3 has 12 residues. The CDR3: CSVGGQGKPQHF. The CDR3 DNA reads TGCAGCGTCGGGGGACAGGGGAAGCCCCAGCATTTT. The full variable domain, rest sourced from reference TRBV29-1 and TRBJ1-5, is SAVISQKPSRDICQRGTSLTIQCQVDSQVTMMFWYRQQPGQSLTLIATANQGSEATYESGFVIDKFPISRPNLTFSTLTVSNMSPEDSSIYLCSVGGQGKPQHFGDGTRLSIL.

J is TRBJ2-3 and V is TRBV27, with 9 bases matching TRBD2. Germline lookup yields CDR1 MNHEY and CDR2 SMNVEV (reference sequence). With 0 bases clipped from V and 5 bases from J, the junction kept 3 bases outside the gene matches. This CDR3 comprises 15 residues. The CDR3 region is CASSLSRGGVDTQYF. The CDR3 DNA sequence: TGTGCCAGCAGTTTATCGCGGGGGGGGGTAGATACGCAGTATTTT.

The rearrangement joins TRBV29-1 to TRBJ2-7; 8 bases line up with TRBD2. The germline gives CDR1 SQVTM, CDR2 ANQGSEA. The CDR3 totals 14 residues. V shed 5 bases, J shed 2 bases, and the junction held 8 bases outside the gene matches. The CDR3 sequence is CSVRRGTSTYEQYF. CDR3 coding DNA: TGCAGCGTTCGAAGGGGGACTAGTACCTACGAGCAGTACTTC.

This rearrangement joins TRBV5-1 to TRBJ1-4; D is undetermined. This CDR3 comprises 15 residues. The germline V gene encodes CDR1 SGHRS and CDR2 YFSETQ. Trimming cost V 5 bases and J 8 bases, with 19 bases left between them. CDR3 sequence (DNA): TGCGCCAGCAGATACGGACGACTATCGGGGGAAAAACTGTTTTTT. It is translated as CASRYGRLSGEKLFF.

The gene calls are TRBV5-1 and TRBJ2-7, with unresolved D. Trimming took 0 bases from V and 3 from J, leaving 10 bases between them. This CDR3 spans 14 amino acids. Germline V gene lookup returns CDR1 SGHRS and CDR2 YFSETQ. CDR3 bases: TGCGCCAGCAGCTTGGACAGCCAGTTCTACGAGCAGTACTTC. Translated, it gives CASSLDSQFYEQYF.

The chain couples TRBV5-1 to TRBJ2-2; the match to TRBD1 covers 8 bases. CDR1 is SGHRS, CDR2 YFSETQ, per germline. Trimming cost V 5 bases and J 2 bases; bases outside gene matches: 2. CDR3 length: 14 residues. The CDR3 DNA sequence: TGCGCCAGCAGGGGACAGGCCAACACCGGGGAGCTGTTTTTT. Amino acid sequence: CASRGQANTGELFF.

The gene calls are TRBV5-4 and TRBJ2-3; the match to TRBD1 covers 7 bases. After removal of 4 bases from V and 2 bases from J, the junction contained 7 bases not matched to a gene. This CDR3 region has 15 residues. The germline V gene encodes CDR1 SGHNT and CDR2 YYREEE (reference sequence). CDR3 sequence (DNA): TGTGCCAGCAGCCTCCAGACAGGGATCACAGATACGCAGTATTTT. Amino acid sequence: CASSLQTGITDTQYF. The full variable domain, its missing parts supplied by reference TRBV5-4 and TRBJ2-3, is ETGVTQSPTHLIKTRGQQVTLRCSSQSGHNTVSWYQQALGQGPQFIFQYYREEENGRGNFPPRFSGLQFPNYSSELNVNALELDDSALYLCASSLQTGITDTQYFGPGTRLTVL.

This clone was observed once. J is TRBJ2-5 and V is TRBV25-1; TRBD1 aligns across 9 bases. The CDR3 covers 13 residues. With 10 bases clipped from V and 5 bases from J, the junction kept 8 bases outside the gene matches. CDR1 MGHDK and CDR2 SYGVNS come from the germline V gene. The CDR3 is CATRTGGAETQYF. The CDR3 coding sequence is TGTGCCACCAGAACAGGGGGCGCGGAGACCCAGTACTTC.

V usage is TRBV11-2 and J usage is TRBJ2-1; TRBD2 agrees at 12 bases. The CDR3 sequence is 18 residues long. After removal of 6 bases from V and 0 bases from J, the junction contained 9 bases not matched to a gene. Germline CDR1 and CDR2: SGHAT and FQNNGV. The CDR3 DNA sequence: TGTGCCAGCAGACCCGGACTAGCGGGGTTGAGCTCCTACAATGAGCAGTTCTTC. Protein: CASRPGLAGLSSYNEQFF.

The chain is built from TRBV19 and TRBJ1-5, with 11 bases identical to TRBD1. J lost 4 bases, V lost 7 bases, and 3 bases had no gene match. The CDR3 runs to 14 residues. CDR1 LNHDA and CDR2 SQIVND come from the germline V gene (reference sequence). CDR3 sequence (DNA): TGTGCCAGTACCGGGACAGGGGGAAATCAGCCCCAGCATTTT. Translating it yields CASTGTGGNQPQHF.

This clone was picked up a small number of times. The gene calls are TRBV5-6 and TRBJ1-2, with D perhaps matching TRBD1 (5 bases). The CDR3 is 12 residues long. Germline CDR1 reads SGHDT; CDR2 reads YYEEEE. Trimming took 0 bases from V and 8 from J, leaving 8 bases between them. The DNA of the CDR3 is TGTGCCAGCAGCTTGGACAGGTTAGGCTACACCTTC. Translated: CASSLDRLGYTF.

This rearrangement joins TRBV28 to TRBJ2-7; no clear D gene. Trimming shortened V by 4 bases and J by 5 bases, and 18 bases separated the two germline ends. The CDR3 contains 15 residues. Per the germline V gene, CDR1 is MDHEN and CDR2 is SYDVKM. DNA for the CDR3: TGTGCCAGCAGTTCGGACCTCACCGCCCTTAACGAGCAGTACTTC. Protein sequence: CASSSDLTALNEQYF.

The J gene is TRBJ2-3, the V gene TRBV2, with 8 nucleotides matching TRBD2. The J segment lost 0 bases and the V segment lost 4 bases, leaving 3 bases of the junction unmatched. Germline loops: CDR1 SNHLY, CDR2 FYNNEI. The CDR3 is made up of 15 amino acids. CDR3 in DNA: TGTGCCAGCAGTGCGGGGGGGCCTAGCACAGATACGCAGTATTTT. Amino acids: CASSAGGPSTDTQYF.

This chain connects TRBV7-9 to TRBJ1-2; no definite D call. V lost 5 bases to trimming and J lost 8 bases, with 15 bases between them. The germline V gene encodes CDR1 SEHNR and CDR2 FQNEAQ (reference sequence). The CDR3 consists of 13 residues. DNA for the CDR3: TGTGCCAGCAGCACCCGAGCCCGGACGGGCTACACCTTC. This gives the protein CASSTRARTGYTF.

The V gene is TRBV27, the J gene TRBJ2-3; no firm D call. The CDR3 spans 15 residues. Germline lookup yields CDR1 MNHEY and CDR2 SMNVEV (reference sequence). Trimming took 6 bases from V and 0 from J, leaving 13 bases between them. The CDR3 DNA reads TGTGCCAGCAGGTATACCACTTGGAGCACAGATACGCAGTATTTT. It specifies CASRYTTWSTDTQYF.

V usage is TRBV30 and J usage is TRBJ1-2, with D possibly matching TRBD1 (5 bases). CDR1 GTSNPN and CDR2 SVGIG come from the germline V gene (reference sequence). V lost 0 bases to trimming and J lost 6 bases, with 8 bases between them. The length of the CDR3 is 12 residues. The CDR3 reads CAWSVQGDGYTF. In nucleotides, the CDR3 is TGTGCCTGGAGTGTACAAGGGGATGGCTACACCTTC.

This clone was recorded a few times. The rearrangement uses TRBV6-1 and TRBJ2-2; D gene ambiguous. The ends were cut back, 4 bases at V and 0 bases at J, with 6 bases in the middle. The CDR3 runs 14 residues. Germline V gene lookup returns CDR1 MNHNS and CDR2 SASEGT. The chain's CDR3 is CASSADTNTGELFF. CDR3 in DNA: TGTGCCAGCAGTGCGGATACGAACACCGGGGAGCTGTTTTTT.

CDR3: CASSFNVAGELFF. CDR3 coding DNA: TGTGCCAGCAGCTTTAATGTAGCCGGGGAGCTGTTTTTT. The chain recombines TRBV7-9 with TRBJ2-2; D call uncertain. The CDR3 extends over 13 amino acids. CDR1 and CDR2 from the germline V gene are SEHNR and FQNEAQ (reference sequence). The V gene lost 3 bases and the J gene lost 6 bases, with 8 bases spanning the gap.

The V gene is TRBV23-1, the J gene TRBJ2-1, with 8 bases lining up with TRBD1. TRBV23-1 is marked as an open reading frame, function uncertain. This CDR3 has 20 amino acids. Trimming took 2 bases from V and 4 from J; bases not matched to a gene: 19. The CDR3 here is CASSQTRRILTGAEYNEQFF. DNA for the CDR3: TGCGCCAGCAGTCAAACCCGGCGGATTTTGACAGGGGCCGAGTACAATGAGCAGTTCTTC.

The CDR3, as DNA: TGTGCCAGCAGACCCCTAGCGGGGACGTACAATGAGCAGTTCTTC. As protein: CASRPLAGTYNEQFF. The V and J genes are TRBV2 and TRBJ2-1; 9 bases map to TRBD2. Per germline, CDR1 SNHLY and CDR2 FYNNEI. The CDR3 contains 15 residues. The J segment lost 4 bases and the V segment lost 6 bases, leaving 7 bases of the junction unmatched. The whole variable domain, filled in from reference TRBV2 and TRBJ2-1, reads EPEVTQTPSHQVTQMGQEVILRCVPISNHLYFYWYRQILGQKVEFLVSFYNNEISEKSEIFDDQFSVERPDGSNFTLKIRSTKLEDSAMYFCASRPLAGTYNEQFFGPGTRLTVL.

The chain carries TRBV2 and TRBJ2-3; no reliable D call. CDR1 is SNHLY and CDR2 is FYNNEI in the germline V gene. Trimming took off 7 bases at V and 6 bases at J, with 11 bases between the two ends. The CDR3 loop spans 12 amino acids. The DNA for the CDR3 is TGTGCCAGCACCCGGACCCAGGATACGCAGTATTTT. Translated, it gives CASTRTQDTQYF. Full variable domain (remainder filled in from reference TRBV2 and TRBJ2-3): EPEVTQTPSHQVTQMGQEVILRCVPISNHLYFYWYRQILGQKVEFLVSFYNNEISEKSEIFDDQFSVERPDGSNFTLKIRSTKLEDSAMYFCASTRTQDTQYFGPGTRLTVL.

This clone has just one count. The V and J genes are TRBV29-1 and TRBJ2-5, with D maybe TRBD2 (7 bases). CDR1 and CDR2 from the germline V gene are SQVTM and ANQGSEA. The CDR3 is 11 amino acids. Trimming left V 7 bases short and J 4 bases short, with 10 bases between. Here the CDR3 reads CSGGGGETQYF. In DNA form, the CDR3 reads TGCAGCGGGGGAGGGGGAGAGACCCAGTACTTC.